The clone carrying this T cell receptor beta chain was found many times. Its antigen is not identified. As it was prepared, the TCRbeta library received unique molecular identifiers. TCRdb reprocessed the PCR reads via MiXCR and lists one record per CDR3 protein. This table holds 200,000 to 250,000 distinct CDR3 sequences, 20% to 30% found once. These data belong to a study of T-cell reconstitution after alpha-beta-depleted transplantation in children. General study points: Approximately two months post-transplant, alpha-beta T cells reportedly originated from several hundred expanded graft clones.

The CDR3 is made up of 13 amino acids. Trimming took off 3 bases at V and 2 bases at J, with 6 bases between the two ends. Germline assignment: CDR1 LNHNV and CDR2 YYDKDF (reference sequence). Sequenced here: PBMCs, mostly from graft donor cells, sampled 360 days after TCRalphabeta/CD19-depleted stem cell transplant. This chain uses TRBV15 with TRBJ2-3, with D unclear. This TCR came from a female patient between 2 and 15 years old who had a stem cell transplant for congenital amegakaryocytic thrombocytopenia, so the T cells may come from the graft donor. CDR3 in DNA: TGTGCCACCAGCAGCCTCAACACAGATACGCAGTATTTT. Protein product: CATSSLNTDTQYF. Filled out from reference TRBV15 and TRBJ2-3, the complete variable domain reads DAMVIQNPRYQVTQFGKPVTLSCSQTLNHNVMYWYQQKSSQAPKLLFHYYDKDFNNEADTPDNFQSRRPNTSFCFLDIRSPGLGDTAMYLCATSSLNTDTQYFGPGTRLTVL.